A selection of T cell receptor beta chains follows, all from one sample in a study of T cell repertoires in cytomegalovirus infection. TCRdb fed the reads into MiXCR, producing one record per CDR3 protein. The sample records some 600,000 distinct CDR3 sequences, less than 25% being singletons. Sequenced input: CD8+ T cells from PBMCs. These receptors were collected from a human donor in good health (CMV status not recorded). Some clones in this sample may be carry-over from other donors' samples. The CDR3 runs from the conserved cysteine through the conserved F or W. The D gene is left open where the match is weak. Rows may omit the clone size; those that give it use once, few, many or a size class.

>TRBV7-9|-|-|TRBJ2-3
CANSSEVTDTQYF
TGTGCCAACAGCTCTGAGGTCACAGATACGCAGTATTTT
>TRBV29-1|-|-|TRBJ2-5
CSVLYRGTQYF
TGCAGCGTCCTATATCGCGGGACCCAGTACTTC
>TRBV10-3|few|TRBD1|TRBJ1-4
CAISDRGQGDEKLFF
TGTGCCATCAGTGACCGGGGACAGGGAGATGAAAAACTGTTTTTT
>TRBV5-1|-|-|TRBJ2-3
CASSLEWTVPITDTQYF
TGCGCCAGCAGCTTGGAATGGACAGTACCAATCACAGATACGCAGTATTTT
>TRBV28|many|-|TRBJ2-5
CASSSMWLSSSTQYF
TGTGCCAGCAGTTCAATGTGGTTAAGTAGTAGTACCCAGTACTTC
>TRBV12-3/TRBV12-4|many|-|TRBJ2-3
CASSLTRRDTQYF
TGTGCCAGCAGTTTAACACGGAGAGATACGCAGTATTTT
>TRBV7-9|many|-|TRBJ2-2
CASSVLGRATGELFF
TGTGCCAGCAGCGTATTAGGCAGGGCCACCGGGGAGCTGTTTTTT
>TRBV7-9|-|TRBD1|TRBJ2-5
CASSSPTGAAETQYF
TGTGCCAGCAGCTCACCGACAGGGGCAGCGGAGACCCAGTACTTC
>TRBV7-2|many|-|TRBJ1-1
CASSQRQRWDTEAFF
TGTGCCAGCAGCCAACGACAGAGGTGGGATACTGAAGCTTTCTTT
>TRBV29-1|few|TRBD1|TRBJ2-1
CSVEMVTGTGYNEQFF
TGCAGCGTTGAGATGGTTACTGGGACAGGGTACAATGAGCAGTTCTTC
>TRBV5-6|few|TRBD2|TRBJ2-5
CASSRAGGKETQYF
TGTGCCAGCAGCCGAGCGGGGGGAAAGGAGACCCAGTACTTC
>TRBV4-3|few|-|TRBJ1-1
CASSQEYVNTEAFF
TGCGCCAGCAGCCAAGAATATGTGAACACTGAAGCTTTCTTT
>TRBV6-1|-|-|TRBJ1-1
CASSEWWGVRMNTEAFF
TGTGCCAGCAGTGAATGGTGGGGGGTGAGGATGAACACTGAAGCTTTCTTT
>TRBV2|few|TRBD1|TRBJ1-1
CASSEWSPGGTEAFF
TGTGCCAGCAGTGAGTGGAGCCCAGGGGGCACTGAGGCTTTCTTT
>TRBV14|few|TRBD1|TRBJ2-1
CASSRDRAISYEQFF
TGTGCCAGCAGCCGCGACAGGGCTATAAGTTATGAGCAGTTCTTC
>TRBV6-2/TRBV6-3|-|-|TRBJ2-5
CASSQDSLQETQYF
TGTGCCAGCAGTCAGGACAGTCTTCAAGAGACCCAGTACTTC
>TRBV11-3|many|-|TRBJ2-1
CASSSAGSPPNEQFF
TGTGCCAGCAGTTCTGCGGGGAGCCCCCCCAATGAGCAGTTCTTC
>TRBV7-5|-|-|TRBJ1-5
CISVPEAFPIREGGQPQHF
-
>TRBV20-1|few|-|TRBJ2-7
CSARGFRTDSQVQYF
TGCAGTGCTAGAGGATTCCGGACGGATTCTCAAGTGCAGTACTTC
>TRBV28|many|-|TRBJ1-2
CATGLLADAYGYTF
TGTGCCACCGGGCTCTTGGCCGACGCGTATGGCTACACCTTC
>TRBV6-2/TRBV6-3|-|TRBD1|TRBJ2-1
CASSLTGTGLNEQFF
TGTGCCAGCAGTTTAACCGGGACAGGGCTAAATGAGCAGTTCTTC
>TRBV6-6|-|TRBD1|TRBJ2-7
CASSNGQGEQYF
TGTGCCAGCAGTAACGGACAGGGCGAGCAGTACTTC
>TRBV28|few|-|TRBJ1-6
CASSFGRKMAYNSPLHF
TGTGCCAGCAGTTTTGGTCGGAAAATGGCTTATAATTCACCCCTCCACTTT
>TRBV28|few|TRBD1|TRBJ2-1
CASTGQGADNEQFF
TGTGCCAGCACCGGACAGGGGGCTGACAATGAGCAGTTCTTC
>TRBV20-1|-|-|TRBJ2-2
CSALEIGHTGELFF
TGCAGTGCTTTAGAGATAGGTCACACCGGGGAGCTGTTTTTT
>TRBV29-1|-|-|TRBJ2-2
CSADRYGELFF
TGCAGCGCAGACAGATACGGGGAGCTGTTTTTT
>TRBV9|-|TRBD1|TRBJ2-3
CASSAYGTGGDTQYF
TGTGCCAGCAGCGCATATGGGACAGGGGGAGATACGCAGTATTTT
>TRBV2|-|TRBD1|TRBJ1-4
CASSGLSTGNPEKLFF
TGTGCCAGCTCCGGATTATCGACAGGGAATCCTGAAAAACTGTTTTTT
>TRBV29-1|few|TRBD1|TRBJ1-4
CSVETGEAEKLFF
TGCAGCGTTGAGACAGGGGAGGCTGAAAAACTGTTTTTT
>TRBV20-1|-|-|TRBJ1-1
CSARRGVNTEAFF
TGCAGTGCTCGTAGGGGGGTGAACACTGAAGCTTTCTTT
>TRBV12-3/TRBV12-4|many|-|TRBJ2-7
CASSLGGPPYEQYF
TGTGCCAGCAGTTTAGGGGGGCCCCCCTACGAGCAGTACTTC
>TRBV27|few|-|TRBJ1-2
CASSPLGPNGYTF
TGTGCCAGCAGCCCCTTGGGGCCAAATGGCTACACCTTC
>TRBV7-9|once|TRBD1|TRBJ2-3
CASSRMDRGFTDTQYF
TGTGCCAGCAGCCGAATGGACAGGGGTTTCACAGATACGCAGTATTTT
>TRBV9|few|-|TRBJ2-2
CASRGVTGELFF
TGTGCCAGCCGAGGGGTCACCGGGGAGCTGTTTTTT
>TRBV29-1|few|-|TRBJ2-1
CSGGQSPLNEQFF
TGCAGTGGAGGACAGTCCCCCCTCAATGAGCAGTTCTTC
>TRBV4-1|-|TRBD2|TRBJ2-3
CASSQEASGGDTQYF
TGCGCCAGCAGCCAAGAGGCTAGCGGGGGAGATACGCAGTATTTT
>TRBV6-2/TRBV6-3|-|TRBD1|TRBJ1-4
CASSYERTGRSIEKLFF
TGTGCCAGCAGTTACGAAAGGACAGGGCGGTCGATTGAAAAACTGTTTTTT
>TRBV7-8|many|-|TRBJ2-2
CASSLGTARTGELFF
TGTGCCAGCAGCTTGGGGACGGCCAGGACCGGGGAGCTGTTTTTT
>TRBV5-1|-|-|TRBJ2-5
CASSTDRLQETQYF
TGCGCCAGCAGCACCGACAGGCTCCAAGAGACCCAGTACTTC
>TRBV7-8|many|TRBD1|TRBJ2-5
CASSKKTGTGEETQYF
TGTGCCAGCAGCAAGAAGACCGGGACAGGGGAAGAGACCCAGTACTTC
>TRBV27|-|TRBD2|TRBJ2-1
CASGGLAGAFYNEQFF
TGTGCCAGCGGTGGACTAGCGGGGGCGTTTTACAATGAGCAGTTCTTC
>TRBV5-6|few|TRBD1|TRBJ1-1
CASSLDGTDDTEAFF
TGTGCCAGCAGCTTGGACGGGACAGACGACACTGAAGCTTTCTTT
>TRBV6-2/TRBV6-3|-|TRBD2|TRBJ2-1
CASSYSRLAGGYEQFF
TGTGCCAGCAGTTACTCGAGGCTAGCGGGGGGATATGAGCAGTTCTTC
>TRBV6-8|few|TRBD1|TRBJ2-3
CASSLTGTGPDTQYF
TGTGCCAGCAGTCTAACGGGGACAGGGCCAGATACGCAGTATTTT
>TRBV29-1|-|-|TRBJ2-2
CSVRLGAGELFF
TGCAGCGTTCGACTTGGGGCCGGGGAGCTGTTTTTT
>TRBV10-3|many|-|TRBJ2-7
CAIRVEAGSSEQYF
TGTGCCATCAGGGTCGAGGCAGGATCCTCCGAGCAGTACTTC
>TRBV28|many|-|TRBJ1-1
CATLPRNRASRTEAFF
TGTGCCACCTTACCGCGGAACAGGGCTTCGCGCACTGAAGCTTTCTTT
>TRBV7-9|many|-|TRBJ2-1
CASSLTQGDEQFF
TGTGCCAGCAGCTTAACTCAGGGCGATGAGCAGTTCTTC
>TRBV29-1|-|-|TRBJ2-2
CSASTGSTGELFF
TGCAGCGCTTCAACAGGGTCCACCGGGGAGCTGTTTTTT
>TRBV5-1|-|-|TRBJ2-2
CASSYTDGELFF
TGCGCCAGCAGCTATACAGACGGGGAGCTGTTTTTT
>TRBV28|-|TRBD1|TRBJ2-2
CASSATGEVMDTGELFF
TGTGCCAGCAGTGCGACAGGGGAGGTAATGGACACCGGGGAGCTGTTTTTT
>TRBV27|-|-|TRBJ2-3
CASSSGRKTDTQYF
TGTGCCAGCAGTTCGGGACGGAAAACAGATACGCAGTATTTT
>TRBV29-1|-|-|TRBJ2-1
CSVEDSGEQFF
TGCAGCGTTGAAGATAGTGGTGAGCAGTTCTTC
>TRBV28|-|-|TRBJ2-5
CASSSPGRAMSETQYF
TGTGCCAGCAGTTCCCCCGGCAGGGCAATGTCGGAGACCCAGTACTTC
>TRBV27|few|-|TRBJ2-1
CASSSPRGQFF
TGTGCCAGCAGTTCCCCCCGAGGGCAGTTCTTC